Included here is one T cell receptor beta chain sequence, with context. This record comes from a study of blood T cell repertoires in COVID-19. In the original workflow: Estimation of nucleated cell counts relied on the amplification of reference gene primers. Some clones are missing from TCRdb's copy, which holds only in-frame ones; the method was immunoSEQ multiplex PCR. V and J calls and clone size follow that table, whereas D and trimming were derived from the DNA. Found here are 400,000 to 450,000 clones, approximately 90% of them singletons; the top ten hold 0.8% to 0.9%. The source is a man aged 18 to 29 with COVID-19, enrolled during active disease. The specimen was peripheral blood.

Here the CDR3 reads CASSLAAGMNTEAFF. DNA for the CDR3: TGTGCCAGCAGCTTGGCCGCAGGAATGAACACTGAAGCTTTCTTT. The J gene is TRBJ1-1, the V gene TRBV5-5; D uncertain. The V and J ends lost 0 bases and 0 bases respectively, with 9 bases between them. Germline V gene lookup returns CDR1 SGHKS and CDR2 YYEKEE (reference sequence). The CDR3 is 15 amino acids. The variable domain in full, with the rest retrieved from reference TRBV5-5 and TRBJ1-1, is DAGVTQSPTHLIKTRGQQVTLRCSPISGHKSVSWYQQVLGQGPQFIFQYYEKEERGRGNFPDRFSARQFPNYSSELNVNALLLGDSALYLCASSLAAGMNTEAFFGQGTRLTVV.